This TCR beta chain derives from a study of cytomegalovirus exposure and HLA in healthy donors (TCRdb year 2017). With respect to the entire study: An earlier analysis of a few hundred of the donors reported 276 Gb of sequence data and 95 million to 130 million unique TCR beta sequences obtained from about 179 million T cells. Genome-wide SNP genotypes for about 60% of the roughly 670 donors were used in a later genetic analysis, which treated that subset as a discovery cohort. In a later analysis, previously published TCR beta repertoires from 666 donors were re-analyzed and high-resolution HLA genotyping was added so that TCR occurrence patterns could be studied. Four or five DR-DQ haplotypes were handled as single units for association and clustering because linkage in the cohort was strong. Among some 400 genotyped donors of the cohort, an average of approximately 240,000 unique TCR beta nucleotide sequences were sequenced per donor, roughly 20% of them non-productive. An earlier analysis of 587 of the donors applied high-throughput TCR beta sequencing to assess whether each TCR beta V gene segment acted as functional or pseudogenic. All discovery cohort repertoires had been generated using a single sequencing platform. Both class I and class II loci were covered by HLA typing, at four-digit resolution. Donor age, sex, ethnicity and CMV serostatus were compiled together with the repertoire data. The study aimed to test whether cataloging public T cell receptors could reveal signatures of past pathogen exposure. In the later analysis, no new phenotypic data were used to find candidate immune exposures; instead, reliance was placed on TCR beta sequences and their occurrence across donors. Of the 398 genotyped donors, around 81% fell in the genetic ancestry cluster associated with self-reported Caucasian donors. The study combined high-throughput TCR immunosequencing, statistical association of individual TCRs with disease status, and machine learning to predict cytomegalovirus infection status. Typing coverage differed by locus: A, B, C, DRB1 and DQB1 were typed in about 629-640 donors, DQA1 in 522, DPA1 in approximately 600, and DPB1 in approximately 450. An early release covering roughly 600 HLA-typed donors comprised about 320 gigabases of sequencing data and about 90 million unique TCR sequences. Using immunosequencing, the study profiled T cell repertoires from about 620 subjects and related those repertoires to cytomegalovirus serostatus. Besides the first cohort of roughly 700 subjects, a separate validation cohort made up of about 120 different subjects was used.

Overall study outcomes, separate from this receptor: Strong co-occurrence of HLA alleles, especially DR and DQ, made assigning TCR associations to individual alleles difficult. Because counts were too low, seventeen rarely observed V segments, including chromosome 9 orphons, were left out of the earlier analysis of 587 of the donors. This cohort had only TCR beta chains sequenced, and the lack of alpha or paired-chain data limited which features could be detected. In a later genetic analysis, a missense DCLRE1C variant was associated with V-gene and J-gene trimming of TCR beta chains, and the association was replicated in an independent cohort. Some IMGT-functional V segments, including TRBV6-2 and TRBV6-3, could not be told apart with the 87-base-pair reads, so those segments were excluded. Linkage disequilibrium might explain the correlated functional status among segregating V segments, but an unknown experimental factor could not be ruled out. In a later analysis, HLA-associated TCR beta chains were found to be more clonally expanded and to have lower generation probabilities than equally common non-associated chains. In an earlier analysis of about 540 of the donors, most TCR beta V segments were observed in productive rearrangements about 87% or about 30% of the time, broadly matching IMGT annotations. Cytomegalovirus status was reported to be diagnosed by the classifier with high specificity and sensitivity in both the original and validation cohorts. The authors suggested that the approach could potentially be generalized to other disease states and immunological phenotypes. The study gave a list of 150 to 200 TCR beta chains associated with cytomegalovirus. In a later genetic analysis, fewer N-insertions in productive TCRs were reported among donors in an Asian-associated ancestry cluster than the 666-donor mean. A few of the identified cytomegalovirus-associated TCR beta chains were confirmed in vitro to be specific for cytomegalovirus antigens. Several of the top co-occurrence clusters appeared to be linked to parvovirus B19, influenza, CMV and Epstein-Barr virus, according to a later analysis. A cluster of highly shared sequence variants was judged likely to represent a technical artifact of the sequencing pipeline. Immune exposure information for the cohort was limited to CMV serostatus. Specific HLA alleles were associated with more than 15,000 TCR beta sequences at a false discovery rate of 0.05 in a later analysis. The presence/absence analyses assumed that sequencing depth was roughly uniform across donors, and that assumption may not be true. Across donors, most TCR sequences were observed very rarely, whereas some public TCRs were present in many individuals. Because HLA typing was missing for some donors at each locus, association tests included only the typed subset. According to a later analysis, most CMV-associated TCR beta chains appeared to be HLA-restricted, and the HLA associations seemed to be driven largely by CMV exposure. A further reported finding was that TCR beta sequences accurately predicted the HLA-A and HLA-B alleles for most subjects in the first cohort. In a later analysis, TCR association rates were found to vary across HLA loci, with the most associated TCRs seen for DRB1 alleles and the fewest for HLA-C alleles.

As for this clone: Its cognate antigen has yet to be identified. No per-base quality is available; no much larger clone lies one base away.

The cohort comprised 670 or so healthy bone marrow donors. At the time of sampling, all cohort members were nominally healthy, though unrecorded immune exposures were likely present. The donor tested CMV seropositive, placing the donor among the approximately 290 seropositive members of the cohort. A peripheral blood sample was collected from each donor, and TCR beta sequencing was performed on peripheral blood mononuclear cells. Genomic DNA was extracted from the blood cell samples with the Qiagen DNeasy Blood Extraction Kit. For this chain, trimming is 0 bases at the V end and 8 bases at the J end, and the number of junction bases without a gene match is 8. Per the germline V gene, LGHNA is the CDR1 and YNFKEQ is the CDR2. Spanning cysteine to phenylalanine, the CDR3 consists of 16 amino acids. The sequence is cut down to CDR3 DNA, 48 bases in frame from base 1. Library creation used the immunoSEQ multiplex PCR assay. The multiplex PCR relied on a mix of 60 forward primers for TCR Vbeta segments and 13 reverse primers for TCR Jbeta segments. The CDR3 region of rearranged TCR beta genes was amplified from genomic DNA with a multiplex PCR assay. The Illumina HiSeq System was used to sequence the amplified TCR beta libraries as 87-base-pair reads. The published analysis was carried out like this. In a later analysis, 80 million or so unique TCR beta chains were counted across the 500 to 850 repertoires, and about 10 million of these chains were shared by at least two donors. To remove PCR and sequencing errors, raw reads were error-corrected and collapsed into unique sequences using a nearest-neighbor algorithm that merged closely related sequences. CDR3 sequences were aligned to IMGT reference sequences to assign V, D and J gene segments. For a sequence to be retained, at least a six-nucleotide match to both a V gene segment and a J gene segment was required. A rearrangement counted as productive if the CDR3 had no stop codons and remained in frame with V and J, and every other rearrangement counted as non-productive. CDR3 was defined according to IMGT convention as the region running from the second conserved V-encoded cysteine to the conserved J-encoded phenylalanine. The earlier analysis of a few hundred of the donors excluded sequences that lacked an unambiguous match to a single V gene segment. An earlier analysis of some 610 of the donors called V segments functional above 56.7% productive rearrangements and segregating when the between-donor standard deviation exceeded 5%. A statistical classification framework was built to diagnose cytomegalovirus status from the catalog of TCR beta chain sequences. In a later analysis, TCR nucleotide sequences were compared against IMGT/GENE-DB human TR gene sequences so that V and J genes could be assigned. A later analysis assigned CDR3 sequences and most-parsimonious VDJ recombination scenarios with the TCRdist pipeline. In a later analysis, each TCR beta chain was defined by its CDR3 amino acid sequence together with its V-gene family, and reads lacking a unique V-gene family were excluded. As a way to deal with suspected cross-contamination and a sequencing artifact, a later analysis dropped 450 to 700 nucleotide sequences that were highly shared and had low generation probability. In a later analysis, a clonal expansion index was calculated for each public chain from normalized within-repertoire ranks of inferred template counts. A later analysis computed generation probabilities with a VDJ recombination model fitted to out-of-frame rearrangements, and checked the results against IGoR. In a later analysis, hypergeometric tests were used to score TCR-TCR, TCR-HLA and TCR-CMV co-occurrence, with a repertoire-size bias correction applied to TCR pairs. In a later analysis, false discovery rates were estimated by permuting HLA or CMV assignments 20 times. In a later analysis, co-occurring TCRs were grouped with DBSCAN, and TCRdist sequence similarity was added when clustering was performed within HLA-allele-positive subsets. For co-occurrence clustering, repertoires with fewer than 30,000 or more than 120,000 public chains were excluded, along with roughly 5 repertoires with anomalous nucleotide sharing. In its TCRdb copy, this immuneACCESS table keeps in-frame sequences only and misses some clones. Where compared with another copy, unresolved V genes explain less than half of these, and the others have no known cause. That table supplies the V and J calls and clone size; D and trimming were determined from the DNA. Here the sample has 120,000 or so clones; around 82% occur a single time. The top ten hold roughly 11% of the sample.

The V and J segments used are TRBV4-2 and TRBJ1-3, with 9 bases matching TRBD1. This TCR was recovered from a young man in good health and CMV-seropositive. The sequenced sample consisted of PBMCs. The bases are TGTGCCAGCAGCCAAGATCCCGACAGGGACAGGGACACCATATATTTT. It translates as CASSQDPDRDRDTIYF.